The following is a TCR beta chain sequence with its context. The data belong to a study of T cell changes during pregnancy in multiple sclerosis. The CDR3 spans 17 residues. Assay used: immunoSEQ multiplex PCR; TCRdb lists only in-frame clones, some missing. Found here are some 75,000 clones, 90% to 95% of them singletons; the top ten hold 1.1%. This sequence originates from a female donor with multiple sclerosis, enrolled in a pregnancy study. The sample was peripheral blood, taken in the second trimester of pregnancy. The chain is built from TRBV21-1 and TRBJ2-2; the D call in the table, TRBD1, was not verified against the DNA. TRBV21-1 is noted as a pseudogene. CDR3 loop: CASSRNRGLKDTGELFF. CDR3 nucleotide sequence: TGTGCCAGCAGCAGAAACAGGGGGCTTAAGGACACCGGGGAGCTGTTTTTT.